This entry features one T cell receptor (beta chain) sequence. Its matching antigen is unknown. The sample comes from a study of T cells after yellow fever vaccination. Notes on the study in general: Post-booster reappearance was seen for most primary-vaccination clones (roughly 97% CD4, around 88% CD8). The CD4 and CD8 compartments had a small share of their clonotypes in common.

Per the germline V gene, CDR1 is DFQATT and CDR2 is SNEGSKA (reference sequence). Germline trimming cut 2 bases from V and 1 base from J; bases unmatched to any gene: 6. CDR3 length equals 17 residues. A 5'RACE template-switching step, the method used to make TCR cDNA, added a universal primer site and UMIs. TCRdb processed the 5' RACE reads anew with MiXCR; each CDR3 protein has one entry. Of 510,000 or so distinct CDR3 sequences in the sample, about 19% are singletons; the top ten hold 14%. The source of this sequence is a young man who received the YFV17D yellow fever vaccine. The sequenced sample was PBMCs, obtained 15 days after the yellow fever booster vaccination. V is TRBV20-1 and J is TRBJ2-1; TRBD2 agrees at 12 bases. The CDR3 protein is CSARLAGGRGSYNEQFF. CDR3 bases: TGCAGTGCTAGACTAGCGGGGGGGCGGGGTTCCTACAATGAGCAGTTCTTC.